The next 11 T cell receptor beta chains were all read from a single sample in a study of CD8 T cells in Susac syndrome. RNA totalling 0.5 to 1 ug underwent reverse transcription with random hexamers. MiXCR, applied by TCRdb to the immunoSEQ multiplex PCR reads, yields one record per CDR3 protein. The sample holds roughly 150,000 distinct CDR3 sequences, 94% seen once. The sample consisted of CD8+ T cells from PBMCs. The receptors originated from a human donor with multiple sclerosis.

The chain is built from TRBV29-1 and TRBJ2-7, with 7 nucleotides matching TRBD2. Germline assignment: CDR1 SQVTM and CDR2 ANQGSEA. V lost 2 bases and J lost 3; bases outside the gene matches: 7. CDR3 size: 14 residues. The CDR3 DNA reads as TGCAGCGTTGAAATACCTAGCGGCAACTACGAGCAGTACTTC. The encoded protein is CSVEIPSGNYEQYF.

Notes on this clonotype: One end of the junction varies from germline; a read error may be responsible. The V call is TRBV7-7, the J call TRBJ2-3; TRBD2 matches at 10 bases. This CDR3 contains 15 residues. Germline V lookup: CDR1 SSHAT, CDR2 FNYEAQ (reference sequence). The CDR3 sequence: CASSLAGGLFDTQYF. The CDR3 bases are TGTGCTAGCAGCTTAGCGGGGGGCCTCTTCGATACGCAGTATTTT.

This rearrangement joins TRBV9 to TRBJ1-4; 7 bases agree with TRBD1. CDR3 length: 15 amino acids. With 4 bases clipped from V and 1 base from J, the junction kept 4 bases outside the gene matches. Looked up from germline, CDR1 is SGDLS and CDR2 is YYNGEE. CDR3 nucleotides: TGTGCCAGCAGCCCTCACAGGGGAACTAATGAAAAACTGTTTTTT. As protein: CASSPHRGTNEKLFF.

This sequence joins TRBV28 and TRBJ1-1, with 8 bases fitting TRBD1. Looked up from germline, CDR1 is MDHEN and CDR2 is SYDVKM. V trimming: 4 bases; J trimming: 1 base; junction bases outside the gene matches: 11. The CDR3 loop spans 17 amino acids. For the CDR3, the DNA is TGTGCCAGCAGTTCCCGTTCTTCAGGGGGCGCGAACACTGAAGCTTTCTTT. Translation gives CASSSRSSGGANTEAFF.

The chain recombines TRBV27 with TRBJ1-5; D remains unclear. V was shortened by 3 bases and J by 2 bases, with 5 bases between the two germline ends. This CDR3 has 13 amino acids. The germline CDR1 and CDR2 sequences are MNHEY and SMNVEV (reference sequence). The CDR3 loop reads CASSLSRNQPQHF. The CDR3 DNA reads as TGTGCCAGCAGTTTGAGCCGCAATCAGCCCCAGCATTTT.

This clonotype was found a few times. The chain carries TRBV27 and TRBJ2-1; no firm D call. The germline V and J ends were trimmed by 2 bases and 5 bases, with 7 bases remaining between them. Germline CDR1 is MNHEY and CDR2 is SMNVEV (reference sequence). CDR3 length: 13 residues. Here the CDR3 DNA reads TGTGCCAGCAGTTTACGGCAGAACAATGAGCAGTTCTTC. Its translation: CASSLRQNNEQFF.

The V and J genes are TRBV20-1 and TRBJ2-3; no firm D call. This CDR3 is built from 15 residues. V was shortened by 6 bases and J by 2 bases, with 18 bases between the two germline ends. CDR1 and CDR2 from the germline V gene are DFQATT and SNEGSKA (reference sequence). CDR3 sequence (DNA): TGCAGTGCAACCCAGGTCCCTCGGGCCACAGATACGCAGTATTTT. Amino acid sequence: CSATQVPRATDTQYF.

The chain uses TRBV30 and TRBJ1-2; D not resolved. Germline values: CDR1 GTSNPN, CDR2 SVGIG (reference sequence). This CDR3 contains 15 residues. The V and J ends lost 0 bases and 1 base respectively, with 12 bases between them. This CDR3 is CAWSVAEGFNYGYTF. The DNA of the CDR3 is TGTGCCTGGAGTGTAGCCGAGGGATTTAACTATGGCTACACCTTC.

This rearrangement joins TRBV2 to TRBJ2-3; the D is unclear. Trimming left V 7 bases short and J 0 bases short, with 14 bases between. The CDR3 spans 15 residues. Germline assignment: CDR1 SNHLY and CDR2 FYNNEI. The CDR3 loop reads CASTESLASTDTQYF. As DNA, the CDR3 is TGTGCCAGCACGGAGTCGCTCGCTAGCACAGATACGCAGTATTTT. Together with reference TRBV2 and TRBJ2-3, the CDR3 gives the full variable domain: EPEVTQTPSHQVTQMGQEVILRCVPISNHLYFYWYRQILGQKVEFLVSFYNNEISEKSEIFDDQFSVERPDGSNFTLKIRSTKLEDSAMYFCASTESLASTDTQYFGPGTRLTVL.

The CDR3 bases are TGTGCCAGCAGCCCAAGGGGGACTCCCGACACAGATACGCAGTATTTT. Its translation: CASSPRGTPDTDTQYF. This chain uses TRBV7-9 with TRBJ2-3; possibly TRBD1 or TRBD2 for D (6 bases each). CDR3 length: 16 amino acids. The germline V and J ends were trimmed by 5 bases and 2 bases, with 17 bases remaining between them. Germline V gives CDR1 SEHNR, CDR2 FQNEAQ (reference sequence).

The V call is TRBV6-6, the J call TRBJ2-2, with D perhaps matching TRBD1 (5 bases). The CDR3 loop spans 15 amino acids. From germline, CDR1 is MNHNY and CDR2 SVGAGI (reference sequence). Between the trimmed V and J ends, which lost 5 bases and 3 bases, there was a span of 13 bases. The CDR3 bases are TGTGCCAGCAGTCCTACGCCAGGGTACACCGGGGAGCTGTTTTTT. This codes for CASSPTPGYTGELFF.